Presented here are 2 T cell receptor beta chains from one specimen sequenced in a study of type 1 and type 2 diabetes patients. PCR was run on genomic DNA. A primer set of 30 forward and 13 reverse primers amplified the CDR3. TCRdb analysed the multiplex PCR reads with MiXCR anew, one entry per CDR3 protein. This sample has about 250,000 distinct CDR3 sequences, with around 47% found just once. The material sequenced was peripheral blood mononuclear cells (PBMCs). The receptors come from a young man with type 2 diabetes.

The chain carries TRBV5-1 and TRBJ1-2, with D perhaps matching TRBD1 (6 bases). V lost 4 bases to trimming and J lost 8 bases, with 18 bases between them. Germline CDR1 SGHRS, CDR2 YFSETQ. This CDR3 has 14 residues. The CDR3 nucleotides are TGCGCCAGCAGCGAGCCTAGCAGACAGGAAGGCTACACCTTC. This gives the protein CASSEPSRQEGYTF.

The chain carries TRBV27 and TRBJ1-2, with D tentatively TRBD1 (5 bases). V gave up 3 bases and J gave up 8 bases, with 19 bases separating them. CDR1 MNHEY and CDR2 SMNVEV come from the germline V gene (reference sequence). The CDR3 consists of 15 residues. The chain's CDR3 is CASSFGGQGRPGYTF. CDR3 DNA: TGTGCCAGCAGTTTCGGTGGGCAGGGACGTCCGGGCTACACCTTC.